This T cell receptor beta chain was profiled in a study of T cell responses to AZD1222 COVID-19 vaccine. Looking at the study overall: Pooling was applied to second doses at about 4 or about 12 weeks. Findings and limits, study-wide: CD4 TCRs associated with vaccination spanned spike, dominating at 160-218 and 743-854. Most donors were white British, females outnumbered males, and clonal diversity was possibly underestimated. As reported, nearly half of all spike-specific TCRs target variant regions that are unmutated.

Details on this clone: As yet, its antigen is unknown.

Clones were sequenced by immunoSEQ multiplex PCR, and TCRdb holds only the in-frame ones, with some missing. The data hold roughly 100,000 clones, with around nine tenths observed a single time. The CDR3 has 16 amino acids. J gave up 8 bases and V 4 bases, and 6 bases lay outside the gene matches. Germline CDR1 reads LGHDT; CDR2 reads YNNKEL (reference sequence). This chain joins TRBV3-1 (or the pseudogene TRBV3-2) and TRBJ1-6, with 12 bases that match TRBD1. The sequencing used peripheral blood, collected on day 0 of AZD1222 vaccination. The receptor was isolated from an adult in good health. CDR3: CASSPQGTGGYSPLHF. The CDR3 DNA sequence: TGTGCCAGCAGCCCCCAAGGGACAGGGGGCTATTCACCCCTCCACTTT.